Below are 31 T cell receptor beta chains sequenced from a single sample in a study of tumor and adjacent non-tumor tissue in lung cancer. The template was RNA from unsorted bulk tissue. Three rounds of nested PCR, following a modified ARM-PCR protocol, produced the TCRbeta library. TCRdb re-analysed the multiplex PCR reads in MiXCR, keeping a single row per CDR3 protein. The top ten hold 9.5% to 15% of the sample, which has 100,000 to 150,000 distinct CDR3 sequences, 66% seen once. The sample consisted of lung tumor tissue. These receptors all come from a man aged 30 to 39 with non-small cell lung cancer.

This clonotype was detected a few times. V is TRBV24-1 and J is TRBJ2-1; 7 positions match TRBD2. The CDR3 covers 13 residues. The germline V gene has CDR1 KGHDR and CDR2 SFDVKD. V was clipped by 4 bases and J by 7 bases; unmatched bases: 3. The CDR3 reads CATSDWGGNEQFF. Written as DNA, the CDR3 is TGTGCCACCAGTGACTGGGGGGGTAATGAGCAGTTCTTC.

Note on this clonotype: Possible read error: a much larger clone is one base away. The chain employs TRBV20-1 and TRBJ2-7; 8 nucleotides match TRBD1. CDR3 length: 13 amino acids. The junction had 9 bases not matched to a gene; V was cut back by 2 bases and J by 9 bases. Germline V gene sequence: CDR1 DFQATT, CDR2 SNEGSKA (reference sequence). The CDR3 region is CSARLGQAPGQYF. The CDR3 coding sequence is TGCAGTGCTAGATTGGGACAGGCCCCTGGGCAGTACTTC.

Remarks on this clonotype: A read error may explain this, as a much larger clone is one base away. The CDR3 does not end in the conserved phenylalanine or tryptophan, so this is likely a read error. The chain joins TRBV20-1 to TRBJ1-1; perhaps TRBD1 as D (5 bases). Deletions cut 0 bases from V and 5 bases from J, with 16 bases between. Germline values: CDR1 DFQATT, CDR2 SNEGSKA (reference sequence). This CDR3 has 15 residues. The DNA of the CDR3 is TGCAGTGCTAGAGAGGAGTTCGGGGGAAGGACTGAAGCTTTCTTA. It encodes CSAREEFGGRTEAFL.

The V and J genes are TRBV29-1 and TRBJ1-6, with TRBD1 as a possible D gene (5 bases). The germline CDR1 and CDR2 sequences are SQVTM and ANQGSEA. V shed 5 bases and J shed 7 bases, with 12 bases lying between them. This CDR3 is 13 amino acids long. The CDR3 here is CSVTWDPNSPLHF. For the CDR3, the DNA is TGCAGCGTTACGTGGGACCCGAATTCACCCCTCCACTTT.

The V gene is TRBV5-6, the J gene TRBJ2-3, with a possible D match to TRBD1 (6 bases). The V and J ends lost 4 bases and 2 bases respectively, with 11 bases between them. In germline, CDR1 is SGHDT, CDR2 YYEEEE. This CDR3 region has 14 residues. The CDR3 sequence: CASSRTEPTDTQYF. CDR3 DNA: TGTGCCAGCAGCAGGACAGAGCCCACAGATACGCAGTATTTT.

Comments on this clonotype: This may be a read error: a much more frequent sequence differs by one nucleotide. The chain links TRBV29-1 to TRBJ2-3; no firm D call. CDR1 and CDR2 from the germline V gene are SQVTM and ANQGSEA. This CDR3 region has 12 residues. Trimming shortened V by 4 bases and J by 8 bases, and 13 bases separated the two germline ends. In DNA form, the CDR3 reads TGCAGCGTTGGGGTGGGCCCAGTTACGCAGTATTTT. Translated, it gives CSVGVGPVTQYF.

J is TRBJ1-4 and V is TRBV6-5, with TRBD1 matching over 8 bases. CDR1 is MNHEY and CDR2 is SVGAGI in the germline V gene. The CDR3 has 16 amino acids. The CDR3 is CVSRPGGRGLNEKLFF. In nucleotides, the CDR3 is TGTGTTAGCAGACCCGGTGGCAGGGGGCTGAATGAAAAACTGTTTTTT.

As regards this clonotype: The junction departs from germline at one end; a sequencing error may be responsible. This chain uses TRBV20-1 with TRBJ2-7; 10 nucleotides agree with TRBD2. Germline V gene sequence: CDR1 DFQATT, CDR2 SNEGSKA (reference sequence). The length of the CDR3 is 13 residues. As DNA, the CDR3 is TGCAGTACTAGCGGGGAAGACGTTTACGGGCAGTACTTC. Amino acid sequence: CSTSGEDVYGQYF.

Worth noting for this clonotype: A much larger clone differs by one base, so this may be a read error. The chain joins TRBV20-1 to TRBJ2-2; 10 nucleotides line up with TRBD2. Germline V gene lookup returns CDR1 DFQATT and CDR2 SNEGSKA (reference sequence). Trimming cost V 1 base and J 3 bases; bases outside gene matches: 5. The CDR3 extends over 16 amino acids. CDR3 coding DNA: TGCAGTGCTAGAGCAGGGACTAGCGCGTACACCGGGGAGCTGTTTTTT. This gives the protein CSARAGTSAYTGELFF.

This clonotype was seen more than once but under ten times. The chain couples TRBV7-9 to TRBJ2-2, with TRBD1 identical over 9 bases. CDR1 and CDR2 (germline): SEHNR, FQNEAQ (reference sequence). This CDR3 is built from 16 residues. The trim removed 5 bases at V and 5 bases at J, leaving 9 bases unmatched. As DNA, the CDR3 is TGTGCCAGCAGCCCCGTTGGGACAGGGATAACCGGGGAGCTGTTTTTT. It yields the protein CASSPVGTGITGELFF.

With respect to this clonotype: Being one base from a much bigger clone, this may be a read error. The chain combines TRBV6-1 with TRBJ1-1, with D tentatively TRBD1 (5 bases). Trimming left V 4 bases short and J 6 bases short, with 12 bases between. CDR1 and CDR2 from the germline V gene are MNHNS and SASEGT. The length of the CDR3 is 13 residues. The CDR3 nucleotides are TGTGCCAGCAGTGGGGGGGTGCACTCTGAAGCTTTCTTT. It yields the protein CASSGGVHSEAFF.

The sample holds a few counts of this clonotype. This chain connects TRBV7-9 to TRBJ1-3; D unclear. This CDR3 has 15 amino acids. The germline V gene has CDR1 SEHNR and CDR2 FQNEAQ (reference sequence). The germline V and J ends were trimmed by 5 bases and 2 bases, with 13 bases remaining between them. CDR3 nucleotides: TGTGCCAGCAGCCCATCGGGCACAACTGGAAACACCATATATTTT. As protein: CASSPSGTTGNTIYF.

Remarks on this clonotype: Possible read error: a much larger clone is one base away. The genes are TRBV6-5 and TRBJ1-4; a possible D gene is TRBD1 (5 bases). The V end lost 6 bases, the J end lost 2 bases, and 13 bases lay between the germline ends. The CDR3 runs to 15 residues. Germline V gene sequence: CDR1 MNHEY, CDR2 SVGAGI. The chain's CDR3 is CASSRMTVTNEKLFF. The DNA for the CDR3 is TGTGCCAGCAGCCGAATGACAGTCACTAATGAAAAACTGTTTTTT.

This clonotype was observed many times. The V and J genes are TRBV6-5 and TRBJ1-2; no clear D. Germline CDR1 is MNHEY and CDR2 is SVGAGI. The CDR3 has 16 residues. Trimming left V 2 bases short and J 4 bases short, with 17 bases between. The CDR3 loop reads CASSYNPGNPAYGYTF. CDR3 in DNA: TGTGCCAGCAGTTACAACCCGGGGAACCCGGCCTATGGCTACACCTTC.

Concerning this clonotype: This clone may be a read error of a much larger clone one base away. The CDR3 spells CASCPPGRRGGELFF. The DNA for the CDR3 is TGTGCCAGCTGCCCCCCGGGGAGACGAGGCGGGGAGCTGTTTTTT. The chain is built from TRBV5-5 and TRBJ2-2, with D possibly matching TRBD2 (5 bases). Germline values: CDR1 SGHKS, CDR2 YYEKEE (reference sequence). The length of the CDR3 is 15 residues. V lost 7 bases, J lost 7 bases, and 20 bases lay in between.

As to this clonotype: The conserved final phenylalanine or tryptophan is absent from the CDR3, which likely points to a read error. This chain uses TRBV20-1 with TRBJ2-5; 14 bases are shared with TRBD2. CDR3 size: 14 residues. The junction had 5 bases not matched to a gene; V was cut back by 4 bases and J by 7 bases. The V gene's germline CDR1 is DFQATT and CDR2 SNEGSKA (reference sequence). The CDR3 is CSAMGLAGVVTQYL. CDR3 DNA: TGCAGTGCTATGGGACTAGCGGGGGTGGTGACCCAGTACCTC.

This clonotype was seen a single time. At one boundary the junction diverges from the germline segment, which might be a read error. This rearrangement joins TRBV5-5 to TRBJ1-1, with a tentative D call TRBD1 (6 bases). The V gene's germline CDR1 is SGHKS and CDR2 YYEKEE (reference sequence). The CDR3 loop spans 15 amino acids. The CDR3 here is CASSSGQGRYTEALF. CDR3 nucleotides: TGTGCCAGCAGCTCCGGTCAGGGGAGGTACACTGAAGCTCTCTTT.

This clonotype was observed once. CDR3 nucleotides: TGTGCCAGCAGCCCGCCCATACATGGGGCCTTTTCACCCCTCCACTTT. Translation: CASSPPIHGAFSPLHF. The J gene is TRBJ1-6, the V gene TRBV7-8, with D maybe TRBD1 (5 bases). Germline CDR1 SGHVS, CDR2 FQNEAQ. V was trimmed by 5 bases and J by 9 bases, leaving 20 bases between them. The CDR3 is 16 residues long.

This clonotype was seen a single time. Possible read error: a much larger clone is one base away. The rearrangement joins TRBV20-1 to TRBJ1-5; a weak D match, TRBD1 (5 bases). The germline CDR1 and CDR2 sequences are DFQATT and SNEGSKA (reference sequence). The CDR3 is made up of 15 amino acids. CDR3 nucleotides: TGCAGAGCTAGAGATCGGGGCAAGAGCAATCAGCCCCAGCATTTT. Translation gives CRARDRGKSNQPQHF.

The V call is TRBV20-1, the J call TRBJ2-1, with 7 bases lining up with TRBD2. CDR1 and CDR2 from the germline V gene are DFQATT and SNEGSKA (reference sequence). Trimming at V came to 8 bases and at J to 3 bases, leaving 10 bases not matched to a gene. The CDR3 consists of 14 residues. In nucleotides, the CDR3 is TGCAGTACTCGGGACTACCTTAGCTACAATGAGCAGTTCTTC. Protein product: CSTRDYLSYNEQFF.

As regards this clonotype: The junction shows a germline mismatch at one end, possibly a read error. The chain joins TRBV4-1 to TRBJ2-7; D is unresolved. Germline CDR1 is MGHRA and CDR2 is YSYEKL. The CDR3 totals 15 residues. The CDR3 region is CASSPNEAGPYEQCF. CDR3 bases: TGCGCCAGCAGCCCCAACGAGGCTGGGCCGTACGAGCAGTGCTTC.

This clonotype has ten or more counts. The chain uses TRBV7-3 and TRBJ2-7; either TRBD1 or TRBD2 may fit D (6 bases each). This CDR3 is 14 amino acids long. Trimming cost V 2 bases and J 4 bases, with 12 bases left between them. Germline lookup yields CDR1 SGHTA and CDR2 FQGTGA. In DNA, the CDR3 is TGTGCCAGCAGCTTAGCAGGGGCGGGATACGAGCAGTACTTC. Encoded protein: CASSLAGAGYEQYF.

V gene TRBV5-1 combines with J gene TRBJ2-1, with 11 bases matching TRBD2. Germline CDR1 is SGHRS and CDR2 is YFSETQ. The CDR3 has 19 residues. With 5 bases clipped from V and 7 bases from J, the junction kept 20 bases outside the gene matches. CDR3 in amino acids: CASSFPGGAVAGGENEQFF. In DNA form, the CDR3 reads TGCGCCAGCAGTTTCCCAGGGGGCGCGGTAGCGGGAGGGGAGAATGAGCAGTTCTTC.

This clonotype was seen repeatedly, ten times or more. The chain is built from TRBV20-1 and TRBJ1-4; D unresolved. The CDR3 runs to 13 residues. Germline V lookup: CDR1 DFQATT, CDR2 SNEGSKA (reference sequence). V was pared by 3 bases and J by 6 bases, with 11 bases between. DNA of the CDR3: TGCAGTGCTAGTCCCGGGGTTCATGAAAAACTGTTTTTT. It yields the protein CSASPGVHEKLFF.

Comment on this clonotype: A much larger clone is a single base away; this may be a read error. The gene calls are TRBV20-1 and TRBJ2-1; D call uncertain. Trimming cost V 0 bases and J 2 bases, with 14 bases left between them. The CDR3 totals 16 residues. The germline V gene encodes CDR1 DFQATT and CDR2 SNEGSKA (reference sequence). CDR3 DNA: TGCAGTGCTAGAGATGGGGTCCTGGACCCCTACAATGAGCAGTTCTTC. It specifies CSARDGVLDPYNEQFF.

As regards this clonotype: An end of the junction differs from the germline gene, which may be a read error. In DNA, the CDR3 is TGCGCCAGCAACCAAGACGGGCGAAACACCATATACTTT. It codes for CASNQDGRNTIYF. The genes are TRBV4-3 and TRBJ1-3; D not certain. CDR3 size: 13 residues. The germline V gene encodes CDR1 LGHNA and CDR2 YSLEER.

The chain uses TRBV6-6 and TRBJ1-6; tentative D call: TRBD1 (6 bases). The V end lost 5 bases, the J end lost 10 bases, and 15 bases lay between the germline ends. The CDR3 is 14 amino acids. The germline V gene has CDR1 MNHNY and CDR2 SVGAGI (reference sequence). DNA for the CDR3: TGTGCCAGCAGTACCGGACAGACTGGGTCACCCCTCCACTTT. Its protein product is CASSTGQTGSPLHF.

A word on this clonotype: This sequence may be a read error, since a much larger clone differs from it by one base. This chain joins TRBV20-1 and TRBJ1-1; a possible D gene is TRBD1 (6 bases). V dropped 0 bases and J dropped 5 bases, with 16 bases sitting between them. Germline loops: CDR1 DFQATT, CDR2 SNEGSKA (reference sequence). CDR3 length: 15 amino acids. CDR3 sequence reads: CSARDGRGLVTEAFF. CDR3 nucleotide sequence: TGCAGTGCTAGAGACGGTCGGGGGCTAGTGACTGAAGCTTTCTTT.

This clonotype was detected only a few times. This chain uses TRBV7-9 with TRBJ2-5; D gene uncertain. Germline CDR1 and CDR2: SEHNR and FQNEAQ (reference sequence). Trimming pared 2 bases from V and 2 bases from J, leaving 6 bases between. This CDR3 has 13 residues. CDR3 amino acids: CASSLFEQETQYF. In nucleotides, the CDR3 is TGTGCCAGCAGCTTATTCGAGCAAGAGACCCAGTACTTC.

By frequency in the sample, this clonotype is medium-sized. J is TRBJ2-2 and V is TRBV20-1; 7 bases fit TRBD1. The germline CDR1 and CDR2 sequences are DFQATT and SNEGSKA (reference sequence). CDR3 length: 15 residues. V gave up 5 bases and J gave up 0 bases; unmatched junction bases: 6. The CDR3 spells CSAAKQGSNTGELFF. Here the CDR3 DNA reads TGCAGTGCTGCCAAACAGGGGTCGAACACCGGGGAGCTGTTTTTT.

A remark on this clonotype: This clone may be a read error of a much larger clone one base away. CDR3 nucleotides: TGTACCAGCAGTGATGACAGGGGAGCCTACGAGCAGTACTTC. This gives the protein CTSSDDRGAYEQYF. The V call is TRBV6-5, the J call TRBJ2-7, with 8 bases lining up with TRBD1. Germline V gene sequence: CDR1 MNHEY, CDR2 SVGAGI. The CDR3 length is 14 residues.